This TCR beta chain was sequenced for a study of T-cell memory formation after mild COVID-19. Study-wide context: TCR clusters largely stayed donor specific.

V dropped 4 bases and J dropped 5 bases, with 18 bases sitting between them. Germline CDR1 is SGHKS and CDR2 is YYEKEE (reference sequence). The CDR3 has 15 residues. Broader study findings: Cross-reactive memory seemingly joined, as some responding clones were found in pre-infection memory.

Concerning this clonotype itself: The antigen is not known.

5'RACE primed from the constant segment yielded TCR alpha and TCR beta cDNA libraries bearing sample barcodes and UMIs. TCRdb re-called the 5' RACE reads through MiXCR, storing one row per CDR3 protein. The sample yields about 340,000 distinct CDR3 sequences, 20% to 25% seen once. This clonotype originated in an adult woman who had mild COVID-19 (a few samples of this study predate the infection). Cell type and time point are not known. Material: PBMCs or a T cell subset sorted from them (not recorded which). The chain has TRBV5-5 and TRBJ1-1, with D hard to call. The CDR3 loop is CASSPVGPLETEAFF. The DNA of the CDR3 is TGTGCCAGCAGCCCGGTAGGGCCCCTGGAGACTGAAGCTTTCTTT.